Below, 5 T cell receptor beta chains from the same sample are listed, as sequenced in a study of cytomegalovirus exposure and HLA in healthy donors. 60 Vbeta and 13 Jbeta primers were used in PCR. The protocol was immunoSEQ multiplex PCR, while the TCRdb copy is restricted to in-frame clones and leaves out a portion. The sample lists approximately 180,000 clones, about 69% occurring once. Input material: PBMCs. Receptors originate from a male donor in good health and CMV-seronegative.

V is TRBV2 and J is TRBJ2-7; no definite D call. The V end lost 7 bases, the J end lost 3 bases, and 16 bases lay between the germline ends. The CDR3 is 14 residues long. Germline-derived CDR1 and CDR2 are SNHLY and FYNNEI. The CDR3 sequence is CASKPDILIYEQYF. The CDR3 nucleotides read TGTGCCAGCAAACCAGACATCCTAATCTACGAGCAGTACTTC.

This clone has more than one count but fewer than ten. The chain joins TRBV4-1 to TRBJ1-3; D is unclear. This CDR3 region has 16 residues. Germline V gives CDR1 MGHRA, CDR2 YSYEKL. V was clipped by 1 base and J by 4 bases, with 14 bases between them. The CDR3 DNA follows: TGCGCCAGCAGCCAAGTTCTCGTAGAGGGAGGAAACACCATATATTTT. Its translation is CASSQVLVEGGNTIYF.

The chain employs TRBV19 and TRBJ1-5; D unclear. The germline CDR1 and CDR2 sequences are LNHDA and SQIVND (reference sequence). The V end was cut by 3 bases, the J end by 0 bases, with 12 bases between. The CDR3 extends over 16 amino acids. The CDR3 DNA follows: TGTGCCAGTAGTATCCGAGACTTTCATAGCAATCAGCCCCAGCATTTT. Translation: CASSIRDFHSNQPQHF.

V is TRBV15 and J is TRBJ2-1; D may be TRBD2 (6 bases). The CDR3 runs 16 residues. Deletions cut 0 bases from V and 7 bases from J, with 16 bases between. Per the germline V gene, CDR1 is LNHNV and CDR2 is YYDKDF (reference sequence). CDR3 bases: TGTGCCACCAGCAGAGATTTCGGGGGACGAAATAATGAGCAGTTCTTC. It specifies CATSRDFGGRNNEQFF.

This chain connects TRBV19 to TRBJ1-5; D unclear. The CDR3 length is 13 residues. V was shortened by 11 bases and J by 0 bases, with 11 bases between the two germline ends. The germline V gene encodes CDR1 LNHDA and CDR2 SQIVND (reference sequence). The DNA for the CDR3 is TGTGCCTGCTGCGACTATAGCAATCAGCCCCAGCATTTT. This sequence encodes CACCDYSNQPQHF. The whole variable domain, remainder taken from reference TRBV19 and TRBJ1-5, is DGGITQSPKYLFRKEGQNVTLSCEQNLNHDAMYWYRQDPGQGLRLIYYSQIVNDFQKGDIAEGYSVSREKKESFPLTVTSAQKNPTAFYLCACCDYSNQPQHFGDGTRLSIL.